These T cell receptor beta chains were read from a single sample in a study of blood T cell repertoires in COVID-19. Repertoires were generated with immunoSEQ multiplex PCR, while TCRdb's copy carries only in-frame clones and drops some. The top ten clones hold roughly 8.6% of a sample with about 150,000 clones, almost 80% of them seen once. Material: peripheral blood. All receptors derive from a man aged 45-60 years with active or convalescent COVID-19. The CDR3 runs from the conserved cysteine through the conserved F or W. A D gene is named only where the DNA matches it firmly.

V	J	D	CDR3
TRBV5-1	TRBJ2-5	TRBD2	CASSDGLADQETQYF
TRBV14	TRBJ2-2	.	CASSQDPFWWAGRFYTGELFF
TRBV19	TRBJ1-1	.	CASSSRGKTEAFF
TRBV28	TRBJ1-1	.	CASSWLGGNTEAFF
TRBV10-1	TRBJ2-3	TRBD2	CASSGRTRGYDTQYF
TRBV11-1	TRBJ1-5	TRBD1	CASSRDRYQPQHF
TRBV5-1	TRBJ2-7	.	CASSLGRTPLEQYF
TRBV9	TRBJ1-2	.	CASSVDGYYGYTF
TRBV4-2	TRBJ2-2	TRBD2	CASSQDWGRASTGELFF
TRBV27	TRBJ2-7	.	CASSLPGAYEQYF
TRBV29-1	TRBJ1-4	.	CSVEGSPSEKLFF
TRBV30	TRBJ2-3	.	CAWSDLRAPYTDTQYF
TRBV25-1	TRBJ1-2	TRBD1	CASSDLMIGTGAGYTF
TRBV28	TRBJ2-6	TRBD1	CASSPGQGASLGANVLTF
TRBV5-4	TRBJ2-7	TRBD2	CASSPPSGLGEQYF
TRBV9	TRBJ1-6	.	CASNPAGTQDSPLHF
TRBV6-6	TRBJ2-3	TRBD1	CASSLTGDPTDTQYF
TRBV28	TRBJ1-4	.	CASSREGGWATNEKLFF
TRBV19	TRBJ2-7	.	CASSITVTPYEQYF
TRBV28	TRBJ2-4	TRBD2	CASSPPAAGGPWGDIQYF
TRBV18	TRBJ2-3	.	CASSPDFSDTQYF
TRBV3-1/TRBV3-2	TRBJ2-7	TRBD2	CASSQGSGGTYEQYF
TRBV12-3/TRBV12-4	TRBJ2-3	.	CASSLGSVREYF
TRBV19	TRBJ2-7	TRBD1	CASSPTGGEGYEQYF